These 9 T cell receptor beta chains originate from one sample sequenced in a study of PD-1 blockade in classical Hodgkin lymphoma. Time point reported: cycle 4 day 1 (C4D1), after less than 7 weeks of nivolumab. With no exception, relapse followed autologous stem cell transplantation in all patients, and brentuximab vedotin exposure varied. Sequenced by immunoSEQ multiplex PCR; TCRdb stores in-frame clones only, minus some. The sample holds around 60,000 clones, nearly 90% seen once. This specimen consisted of peripheral blood mononuclear cells (PBMCs), obtained before the fourth cycle of nivolumab. The receptors shown here come from a human donor with classical Hodgkin lymphoma.

The V and J genes are TRBV18 and TRBJ1-5; no clear D. Trimming stripped 3 bases from V and 6 bases from J, with 12 bases between. Germline V gene lookup returns CDR1 KGHSH and CDR2 LQKENI. The CDR3 has 14 residues. CDR3 sequence (DNA): TGTGCCAGCTCACCCATTCTGGGCTCTCAGCCCCAGCATTTT. It encodes CASSPILGSQPQHF.

The chain employs TRBV6-4 and TRBJ2-7, with 10 bases lining up with TRBD1. Looked up from germline, CDR1 is MRHNA and CDR2 is SNTAGT. CDR3 length equals 17 residues. J was trimmed by 5 bases and V by 3 bases; bases with no gene match: 13. The DNA for the CDR3 is TGTGCCAGCAGTGAGCCCCTCCGGGACAGGGGATGGGACGAGCAGTACTTC. The encoded protein is CASSEPLRDRGWDEQYF.

V and J are TRBV18 and TRBJ2-1; D unresolved. The CDR3 contains 12 residues. The germline gives CDR1 KGHSH, CDR2 LQKENI. CDR3 nucleotide sequence: TGTGCGACTGGGCGGCGCGACAATGAGCAGTTCTTC. This encodes CATGRRDNEQFF.

This sequence joins TRBV9 and TRBJ1-6; unclear D gene. From germline, CDR1 is SGDLS and CDR2 YYNGEE. Trimming pared 7 bases from V and 6 bases from J, leaving 8 bases between. CDR3 length equals 12 residues. The CDR3: CASGETNSPLHF. Here the CDR3 DNA reads TGTGCCAGCGGGGAAACTAATTCACCCCTCCACTTT.

The CDR3 loop reads CASSGGPNQPQHF. The CDR3 DNA sequence: TGCGCCAGCAGTGGGGGCCCCAATCAGCCCCAGCATTTT. The V call is TRBV5-1, the J call TRBJ1-5; tentatively, D is TRBD1 (6 bases). Germline CDR1 SGHRS, CDR2 YFSETQ. Trimming removed 5 bases from V and 3 bases from J, with 9 bases in between. There are 13 residues in the CDR3. Combining the CDR3 with reference TRBV5-1 and TRBJ1-5 gives the whole variable domain KAGVTQTPRYLIKTRGQQVTLSCSPISGHRSVSWYQQTPGQGLQFLFEYFSETQRNKGNFPGRFSGRQFSNSRSEMNVSTLELGDSALYLCASSGGPNQPQHFGDGTRLSIL.

V and J are TRBV7-9 and TRBJ2-7; 9 bases agree with TRBD1. Unmatched junction bases numbered 10, after V lost 4 bases and J lost 6 bases. This CDR3 has 15 residues. Looked up from germline, CDR1 is SEHNR and CDR2 is FQNEAQ (reference sequence). The CDR3 sequence: CASSSTGTGRPEQYF. The CDR3 DNA is TGTGCCAGCAGCTCGACCGGGACAGGGCGTCCCGAGCAGTACTTC.

In this sample, this clone turned up once. CDR3 sequence (DNA): TGTGCCAGCTCACCAGGACAGTCATTCGCGGGGCCCCAGCATTTT. Residues: CASSPGQSFAGPQHF. The rearrangement uses TRBV18 and TRBJ1-5, with D maybe TRBD1 (6 bases). The CDR3 extends over 15 amino acids. CDR1 KGHSH and CDR2 LQKENI come from the germline V gene. Trimming took 2 bases from V and 9 from J, leaving 17 bases between them.

The chain carries TRBV28 and TRBJ2-1; D call uncertain. This CDR3 spans 8 amino acids. Germline assignment: CDR1 MDHEN and CDR2 SYDVKM. Between the trimmed V and J ends, which lost 5 bases and 16 bases, there was a span of 6 bases. CDR3 sequence reads: CASSRDFF. In nucleotides, the CDR3 is TGTGCCAGCAGTAGGGATTTCTTC. Full variable domain (remainder filled in from reference TRBV28 and TRBJ2-1): DVKVTQSSRYLVKRTGEKVFLECVQDMDHENMFWYRQDPGLGLRLIYFSYDVKMKEKGDIPEGYSVSREKKERFSLILESASTNQTSMYLCASSRDFFGPGTRLTVL.

This clone was counted a single time. The chain has TRBV27 and TRBJ2-4, with 10 bases lining up with TRBD1. After removal of 2 bases from V and 3 bases from J, the junction contained 13 bases not matched to a gene. The CDR3 totals 19 residues. From germline, CDR1 is MNHEY and CDR2 SMNVEV (reference sequence). CDR3 sequence reads: CASSLLRDVGQGVKNIQYF. The CDR3 nucleotides read TGTGCCAGCAGTTTACTAAGAGACGTCGGACAGGGGGTCAAAAACATTCAGTACTTC.